These 2 T cell receptor beta chains were all obtained from the same sample, sequenced in a study of CD8+ T cells in alopecia areata. Once RNA had been extracted, it was reverse transcribed into cDNA to act as the sequencing template. Some clones are missing from TCRdb's copy, which holds only in-frame ones; the method was immunoSEQ multiplex PCR. The data show a few hundred thousand clones, roughly three fifths seen once. Input material: CD8+ T cells sorted from blood. These TCRs come from a human donor in good health.

This clone was picked up a small number of times. The chain links TRBV29-1 to TRBJ2-1, with D possibly matching TRBD2 (6 bases). Trimming shortened V by 7 bases and J by 7 bases, and 14 bases separated the two germline ends. The CDR3 covers 12 residues. Germline V gives CDR1 SQVTM, CDR2 ANQGSEA. The CDR3 bases are TGCAGCGCGCAGGGAGGATCGAATGAGCAGTTCTTC. This encodes CSAQGGSNEQFF.

The CDR3 is CSTDTETQYF. Written as DNA, the CDR3 is TGCAGTACAGATACAGAGACCCAGTACTTC. The chain recombines TRBV29-1 with TRBJ2-5; D uncertain. The CDR3 length is 10 residues. Germline lookup yields CDR1 SQVTM and CDR2 ANQGSEA.